Following are 30 T cell receptor beta chains from one sample sequenced in a study of blood T cells in healthy people across ages. For the second PCR, which ran for 7 to 11 cycles, a sample-barcoded 5' primer and a J-beta primer mix were used. TCRdb re-analysed the 5' RACE reads in MiXCR, keeping a single row per CDR3 protein. This table has 550,000 to 800,000 distinct CDR3 sequences, around 32% appearing once. The sequenced material came from blood. These TCRs come from a woman of 80 years or more in good health.

V usage is TRBV7-2 and J usage is TRBJ2-5, with 13 nucleotides matching TRBD2. CDR1 and CDR2 from the germline V gene are SGHTA and FQGNSA. CDR3 size: 16 residues. Trimming cost V 1 base and J 11 bases; bases outside gene matches: 10. Written as DNA, the CDR3 is TGTGCCAGCAGCTTAGTGAGGACTAGCGGGAGCGGTGAGCAGTACTTC. It encodes CASSLVRTSGSGEQYF.

As to this clonotype: A much bigger clone sits one base away, suggesting this may be a read error. The V and J genes are TRBV7-2 and TRBJ2-3; 9 bases match TRBD2. Per the germline V gene, CDR1 is SGHTA and CDR2 is FQGNSA. This CDR3 region has 17 residues. CDR3: CASSLAGGGVVTDTRYF. In DNA form, the CDR3 reads TGTGCCAGCAGCTTAGCTGGCGGGGGGGTGGTCACAGATACGCGGTATTTT. Full variable domain (remainder filled in from reference TRBV7-2 and TRBJ2-3): GAGVSQSPSNKVTEKGKDVELRCDPISGHTALYWYRQSLGQGLEFLIYFQGNSAPDKSGLPSDRFSAERTGGSVSTLTIQRTQQEDSAVYLCASSLAGGGVVTDTRYFGPGTRLTVL.

This clonotype was detected ten times or more. V usage is TRBV12-3 or TRBV12-4 and J usage is TRBJ2-1; D perhaps matches TRBD2 (6 bases). V was shortened by 6 bases and J by 9 bases, with 18 bases between the two germline ends. The CDR3 is 14 residues long. CDR3 bases: TGTGCCAGCAGCCTTGGCGCGGGGTTCGGTGAGCAGTTCTTC. This codes for CASSLGAGFGEQFF.

Regarding this clonotype: A read error is possible here, since a much larger clone lies one base away. V usage is TRBV7-2 and J usage is TRBJ2-7, with TRBD1 as a possible D gene (6 bases). The DNA matches TRBJ2-5 better at its end, which makes the J call doubtful. This CDR3 region has 13 residues. CDR1 is SGHTA and CDR2 is FQGNSA in the germline V gene. In DNA, the CDR3 is TGTGCCAGCAGCGTGAACAGGGTAAAGACCCAGTACTTC. Residues: CASSVNRVKTQYF.

Note on this clonotype: It may be a read error: a sequence one base away is much more abundant. V and J are TRBV6-5 and TRBJ2-5; no definite D call. The CDR3 totals 14 residues. Germline CDR1 reads MNHEY; CDR2 reads SVGAGI. V gave up 4 bases and J gave up 6 bases, with 15 bases separating them. CDR3 bases: TGTGCCAGCAGTTGCCTTGACTCGGCGCAGACCCAGTACTTC. Encoded protein: CASSCLDSAQTQYF.

This clonotype was detected only a few times. Just one base apart from a much larger clone, this may be a read error. The J gene is TRBJ2-1, the V gene TRBV20-1; 7 bases match TRBD1. Germline V gene data show CDR1 as DFQATT and CDR2 as SNEGSKA (reference sequence). CDR3 length: 15 residues. Here the CDR3 reads CGAREDRVGYNEQFF. CDR3 sequence (DNA): TGCGGTGCTAGGGAAGACAGGGTGGGCTACAATGAGCAGTTCTTC.

This clonotype was seen only once. V and J are TRBV2 and TRBJ2-5; 9 bases line up with TRBD1. After removal of 7 bases from V and 11 bases from J, the junction contained 14 bases not matched to a gene. The CDR3 totals 14 residues. Germline values: CDR1 SNHLY, CDR2 FYNNEI. The CDR3 coding sequence is TGTGCCAGCACTCGGGACAGGGTTGGGGATGAGCAGTACTTC. Protein sequence: CASTRDRVGDEQYF.

This sequence joins TRBV12-3 or TRBV12-4 and TRBJ2-7; TRBD1 matches 7 bases. The V segment lost 6 bases and the J segment 4 bases; nucleotides outside the gene matches: 9. CDR3 length: 14 amino acids. CDR3: CASSKTGSMYEQYF. CDR3 DNA: TGTGCCAGCAGCAAGACAGGGAGTATGTACGAGCAGTACTTC.

Comments on this clonotype: This may be a read error, as it is one base from a much larger clone. The chain joins TRBV20-1 to TRBJ2-7; 7 bases map to TRBD1. This CDR3 region has 12 residues. The trim removed 5 bases at V and 12 bases at J, leaving 13 bases unmatched. Germline V gene data show CDR1 as DFQATT and CDR2 as SNEGSKA (reference sequence). The CDR3 DNA reads TGCAGTGCTTCCGGGACAGAAGAGACCCGGTACTTC. Amino acid sequence: CSASGTEETRYF.

A note on this clonotype: A clone one base away is much larger, so this may be a read error. The rearrangement links TRBV3-1 to TRBJ1-2, with D maybe TRBD1 (5 bases). V was clipped by 4 bases and J by 6 bases, with 12 bases between them. Germline values: CDR1 LGHDT, CDR2 YNNKEL (reference sequence). The CDR3 spans 13 residues. The CDR3 reads CASSPGGVDGYTF. The CDR3 coding sequence is TGTGCCAGCAGCCCCGGAGGGGTCGATGGCTACACCTTC. Drawing the rest from reference TRBV3-1 and TRBJ1-2, the complete variable domain is DTAVSQTPKYLVTQMGNDKSIKCEQNLGHDTMYWYKQDSKKFLKIMFSYNNKELIINETVPNRFSPKSPDKAHLNLHINSLELGDSAVYFCASSPGGVDGYTFGSGTRLTVV.

The J gene is TRBJ2-2, the V gene TRBV19; 12 bases are a match to TRBD2. V dropped 6 bases and J dropped 1; count of bases not matched to a gene: 3. Germline CDR1 LNHDA, CDR2 SQIVND (reference sequence). The CDR3 is made up of 16 amino acids. The CDR3 sequence: CASRTTSGGNTGELFF. The CDR3 DNA follows: TGTGCCAGTAGGACGACTAGCGGGGGGAACACCGGGGAGCTGTTTTTT.

As for this clonotype: A read error may explain this, as a much larger clone is one base away. In DNA form, the CDR3 reads TGTGCCAGCAGGAACCGCGAGACCCAGTTCTTC. Encoded protein: CASRNRETQFF. The V call is TRBV6-1, the J call TRBJ2-1; D unresolved. The length of the CDR3 is 11 residues. CDR1 is MNHNS and CDR2 is SASEGT in the germline V gene. Trimming took 6 bases from V and 13 from J, leaving 13 bases between them.

This clonotype was detected ten times or more. This CDR3 is CASSFQGAVEQFF. The DNA for the CDR3 is TGTGCCAGCAGCTTCCAGGGGGCCGTTGAGCAGTTCTTC. The chain couples TRBV7-8 to TRBJ2-1, with TRBD1 matching 8 bases. In germline, CDR1 is SGHVS, CDR2 FQNEAQ. CDR3 length: 13 residues. J gave up 9 bases and V 3 bases, and 4 bases lay outside the gene matches.

This clonotype has only a few counts. The rearrangement joins TRBV6-1 to TRBJ1-2; possibly TRBD1 for D (5 bases). The CDR3 sequence is 15 residues long. Germline V gene lookup returns CDR1 MNHNS and CDR2 SASEGT. Trimming took 4 bases from V and 7 from J, leaving 19 bases between them. The CDR3 DNA follows: TGTGCCAGCAGTGGAGTGGGGGGGATGTCTGGTGGCTACACCTTC. This codes for CASSGVGGMSGGYTF.

This clonotype was seen just once. The J gene is TRBJ1-2, the V gene TRBV15; D ambiguous. Germline V gene sequence: CDR1 LNHNV, CDR2 YYDKDF (reference sequence). This CDR3 contains 13 residues. V was shortened by 0 bases and J by 4 bases, with 6 bases between the two germline ends. The CDR3: CATSRDTVYGYTF. As DNA, the CDR3 is TGTGCCACCAGCAGAGATACGGTCTATGGCTACACCTTC.

This clonotype was detected ten times or more. The V and J genes are TRBV4-1 and TRBJ1-5, with D hard to call. The CDR3 contains 15 residues. The ends were cut back, 2 bases at V and 3 bases at J, with 11 bases in the middle. In germline, CDR1 is MGHRA, CDR2 YSYEKL. The CDR3 loop is CASSQLYRVNQPQHF. CDR3 nucleotide sequence: TGCGCCAGCAGCCAACTATACAGAGTCAATCAGCCCCAGCATTTT.

This clonotype has just a few counts. A much larger clonotype is one base distant, so this may be a read error. This chain connects TRBV7-2 to TRBJ2-5; perhaps D is TRBD1 or TRBD2 (5 bases each). Germline V lookup: CDR1 SGHTA, CDR2 FQGNSA. CDR3 length: 14 amino acids. Trimming shortened V by 2 bases and J by 11 bases, and 18 bases separated the two germline ends. CDR3 coding DNA: TGTGCCAGCAGCTTACGGGACCCTCGGGGTGAGCAGTACTTC. This codes for CASSLRDPRGEQYF.

This clonotype was found many times. The rearrangement links TRBV25-1 to TRBJ2-7; D gene unclear. CDR3 length: 14 residues. Per the germline V gene, CDR1 is MGHDK and CDR2 is SYGVNS. V was pared by 2 bases and J by 2 bases, with 10 bases between. The CDR3 DNA reads TGTGCCAGCAGTGAAGTCAGTACAACCTACGAGCAGTACTTC. Its protein product is CASSEVSTTYEQYF.

This clonotype was found once. In nucleotides, the CDR3 is TGCGCCAGCAGCACCCCAGACGGAATCAATCAGCCCCAGCATTTT. Its translation is CASSTPDGINQPQHF. This rearrangement joins TRBV4-1 to TRBJ1-5; D is uncertain. The CDR3 has 15 amino acids. The V gene lost 5 bases and the J gene lost 3 bases, with 14 bases spanning the gap. From germline, CDR1 is MGHRA and CDR2 YSYEKL.

The chain employs TRBV6-1 and TRBJ2-2; D is possibly TRBD1 (5 bases). Deletions cut 5 bases from V and 4 bases from J, with 17 bases between. The germline V gene encodes CDR1 MNHNS and CDR2 SASEGT. The CDR3 consists of 16 residues. Here the CDR3 DNA reads TGTGCCAGCAGTAAAGGAGCCAAGACAGTCACCGGGGAGCTGTTTTTT. It codes for CASSKGAKTVTGELFF.

This clonotype was counted many times. V and J are TRBV4-1 and TRBJ1-2; TRBD1 is a possible D gene (5 bases). Germline V gene sequence: CDR1 MGHRA, CDR2 YSYEKL. Trimming pared 1 base from V and 3 bases from J, leaving 12 bases between. This CDR3 spans 15 amino acids. CDR3: CASSQVPGMDYGYTF. Here the CDR3 DNA reads TGCGCCAGCAGCCAAGTCCCAGGGATGGACTATGGCTACACCTTC.

The rearrangement joins TRBV19 to TRBJ1-1; D uncertain. V lost 5 bases to trimming and J lost 1 base, with 11 bases between them. Germline-derived CDR1 and CDR2 are LNHDA and SQIVND (reference sequence). The CDR3 consists of 14 residues. The chain's CDR3 is CASSLVDANTEAFF. The CDR3 DNA follows: TGTGCCAGTAGTTTGGTGGACGCGAACACTGAAGCTTTCTTT.

This clonotype was detected only a few times. The rearrangement joins TRBV15 to TRBJ1-1; D unresolved. This CDR3 has 16 residues. Trimming stripped 0 bases from V and 1 base from J, with 12 bases between. Germline V CDR1 and CDR2: LNHNV, YYDKDF (reference sequence). The CDR3 is CATSRDRAGSNTEAFF. DNA for the CDR3: TGTGCCACCAGCAGAGATCGGGCAGGATCGAACACTGAAGCTTTCTTT.

This clonotype was counted at least ten times. The chain is built from TRBV2 and TRBJ2-5, with D perhaps being TRBD1 or TRBD2 (5 bases each). The germline V and J ends were trimmed by 3 bases and 4 bases, with 12 bases remaining between them. CDR3 length: 14 amino acids. Germline V gene data show CDR1 as SNHLY and CDR2 as FYNNEI. CDR3 residues: CASSEGVIGETQYF. The CDR3 DNA sequence: TGTGCCAGCAGTGAGGGGGTAATTGGAGAGACCCAGTACTTC.

This clonotype was seen repeatedly, ten times or more. This sequence joins TRBV4-3 and TRBJ1-2, with D possibly TRBD1 on 6 matching bases. Germline-derived CDR1 and CDR2 are LGHNA and YSLEER. This CDR3 has 15 residues. Between the trimmed V and J ends, which lost 0 bases and 4 bases, there was a span of 12 bases. In DNA, the CDR3 is TGCGCCAGCAGCCAAGAGTTCAGGGGACCCTATGGCTACACCTTC. This translates into CASSQEFRGPYGYTF.

This clonotype was seen repeatedly, ten times or more. This sequence joins TRBV7-2 and TRBJ2-7, with TRBD1 matching over 9 bases. V lost 5 bases and J lost 2; bases outside the gene matches: 4. This CDR3 is built from 14 residues. CDR1 is SGHTA and CDR2 is FQGNSA in the germline V gene. CDR3 bases: TGTGCCAGCAGCCGGGACAGGGAGGCCTACGAGCAGTACTTC. It codes for CASSRDREAYEQYF.

There are many counts of this clonotype. The chain is built from TRBV20-1 and TRBJ1-2, with D unclear. The CDR3 runs 14 residues. Germline V gene lookup returns CDR1 DFQATT and CDR2 SNEGSKA (reference sequence). V lost 3 bases to trimming and J lost 5 bases, with 16 bases between them. The CDR3, as DNA: TGCAGTGCTAGTAGCCCCCAGAATTGGTATGGCTACACCTTC. It yields the protein CSASSPQNWYGYTF.

V usage is TRBV13 and J usage is TRBJ2-5; 16 bases align to TRBD2. V shed 5 bases and J 5 bases; nucleotides not matched to a gene: 8. The germline gives CDR1 PRHDT, CDR2 FYEKMQ (reference sequence). CDR3 length: 17 residues. CDR3 nucleotide sequence: TGTGCCAGCAGCGAATCCGGGACTAGCGGGGGGGCCGAGACCCAGTACTTC. This sequence encodes CASSESGTSGGAETQYF.

This clonotype was detected a few times. The rearrangement links TRBV7-6 to TRBJ1-2; 8 nucleotides align to TRBD1. V trimming: 0 bases; J trimming: 2 bases; junction bases outside the gene matches: 5. The CDR3 has 16 amino acids. Germline V CDR1 and CDR2: SGHVS, FNYEAQ. The CDR3 is CASSLAVQGGNYGYTF. CDR3 sequence (DNA): TGTGCCAGCAGCTTAGCGGTACAGGGGGGGAACTATGGCTACACCTTC.

J is TRBJ1-2 and V is TRBV7-2; maybe TRBD1 (5 bases). The CDR3 has 14 amino acids. V was pared by 5 bases and J by 2 bases, with 12 bases between. CDR1 is SGHTA and CDR2 is FQGNSA in the germline V gene. The CDR3: CASSPPRQNYGYTF. The CDR3 DNA follows: TGTGCCAGCAGCCCCCCCAGACAGAACTATGGCTACACCTTC.